This passage covers 20 T cell receptor beta chains from one sample sequenced in a study of control samples from healthy donors and cancer patients. TCRdb's copy holds only in-frame clones and misses some; the assay was immunoSEQ multiplex PCR. The sample has approximately 150,000 clones, 75% to 95% seen once. The specimen sequenced was blood. These receptors originate from a woman between 40 and 55 years old in good health.

This sequence joins TRBV11-2 and TRBJ2-7; D is tentatively TRBD1 or TRBD2 (5 bases each). The germline V and J ends were trimmed by 3 bases and 2 bases, with 8 bases remaining between them. The germline V gene has CDR1 SGHAT and CDR2 FQNNGV. CDR3 size: 13 residues. The CDR3 DNA reads TGTGCCAGCAGCTTCGGGGCTACCTACGAGCAGTACTTC. Translating gives CASSFGATYEQYF.

CDR3 region: CASSSPPPYEQYF. Written as DNA, the CDR3 is TGTGCCAGCAGTTCCCCTCCCCCCTACGAGCAGTACTTC. The chain employs TRBV12-3 or TRBV12-4 and TRBJ2-7, with D hard to call. The length of the CDR3 is 13 residues. The germline V and J ends were trimmed by 4 bases and 2 bases, with 9 bases remaining between them.

V usage is TRBV11-2 and J usage is TRBJ2-7; the match to TRBD2 covers 9 bases. V gave up 7 bases and J gave up 4 bases; unmatched junction bases: 14. CDR1 and CDR2 (germline): SGHAT, FQNNGV. This CDR3 is built from 16 residues. The CDR3 is CASTKTEAGGIYEQYF. CDR3 coding DNA: TGTGCCAGCACAAAGACGGAGGCGGGGGGGATTTACGAGCAGTACTTC. Drawing the rest from reference TRBV11-2 and TRBJ2-7, the complete variable domain is EAGVAQSPRYKIIEKRQSVAFWCNPISGHATLYWYQQILGQGPKLLIQFQNNGVVDDSQLPKDRFSAERLKGVDSTLKIQPAKLEDSAVYLCASTKTEAGGIYEQYFGPGTRLTVT.

This CDR3 is CASSYGTGSFGEQYF. In nucleotides, the CDR3 is TGTGCCAGCAGTTATGGGACAGGGTCCTTCGGGGAGCAGTACTTC. The genes are TRBV27 and TRBJ2-7, with 9 bases lining up with TRBD1. The CDR3 runs 15 residues. CDR1 is MNHEY, CDR2 SMNVEV, per germline (reference sequence). Trimming cost V 4 bases and J 7 bases; bases outside gene matches: 11.

The J gene is TRBJ2-7, the V gene TRBV29-1; 7 nucleotides match TRBD1. The CDR3 is 12 residues long. Trimming at V came to 4 bases and at J to 7 bases, leaving 7 bases not matched to a gene. Germline V lookup: CDR1 SQVTM, CDR2 ANQGSEA. CDR3: CSVGRGSEEQYF. The CDR3, as DNA: TGCAGCGTTGGCAGGGGGTCGGAAGAGCAGTACTTC.

The chain is built from TRBV5-4 and TRBJ2-3, with 7 bases fitting TRBD1. The CDR3 has 15 residues. The germline V gene encodes CDR1 SGHNT and CDR2 YYREEE (reference sequence). J was trimmed by 2 bases and V by 1 base; bases with no gene match: 4. Here the CDR3 reads CASSLQTGATDTQYF. The CDR3, as DNA: TGTGCCAGCAGCTTGCAAACAGGGGCCACAGATACGCAGTATTTT.

This chain links TRBV5-1 with TRBJ2-3; TRBD2 agrees at 11 bases. Germline CDR1 and CDR2: SGHRS and YFSETQ. This CDR3 is 16 amino acids long. Losses at the gene ends were 0 bases for V and 3 bases for J; bases not matched to a gene: 3. In nucleotides, the CDR3 is TGCGCCAGCAGCTTGGGTAGCGGGGGGGTAACAGATACGCAGTATTTT. Translating gives CASSLGSGGVTDTQYF.

This clone was counted a single time. The chain joins TRBV7-2 to TRBJ2-5; TRBD2 aligns across 11 bases. The junction had 9 bases not matched to a gene; V was cut back by 2 bases and J by 4 bases. CDR1 SGHTA and CDR2 FQGNSA come from the germline V gene. CDR3 length equals 17 residues. CDR3 coding DNA: TGTGCCAGCAGCTTACTAGCGGGGGGCCTACCCCCAGAGACCCAGTACTTC. It yields the protein CASSLLAGGLPPETQYF.

The chain carries TRBV7-9 and TRBJ1-4; 8 nucleotides align to TRBD1. J lost 5 bases, V lost 5 bases, and 10 bases had no gene match. Germline CDR1 SEHNR, CDR2 FQNEAQ (reference sequence). The CDR3 is 16 amino acids. This CDR3 is CASSLLGGTGNEKLFF. DNA of the CDR3: TGTGCCAGCAGCCTCCTCGGGGGGACAGGAAATGAAAAACTGTTTTTT.

The chain has TRBV19 and TRBJ1-1; no definite D call. This CDR3 spans 10 amino acids. CDR1 LNHDA and CDR2 SQIVND come from the germline V gene (reference sequence). V was cut by 8 bases and J by 4 bases, with 5 bases left in between. The CDR3 is CASGRTEAFF. In DNA form, the CDR3 reads TGTGCCAGTGGGCGCACTGAAGCTTTCTTT. Together with reference TRBV19 and TRBJ1-1, the CDR3 gives the full variable domain: DGGITQSPKYLFRKEGQNVTLSCEQNLNHDAMYWYRQDPGQGLRLIYYSQIVNDFQKGDIAEGYSVSREKKESFPLTVTSAQKNPTAFYLCASGRTEAFFGQGTRLTVV.

This chain uses TRBV5-5 with TRBJ1-2; TRBD1 is a possible D gene (6 bases). The V end lost 2 bases, the J end lost 2 bases, and 16 bases lay between the germline ends. Germline V gene data show CDR1 as SGHKS and CDR2 as YYEKEE (reference sequence). The CDR3 totals 16 residues. The CDR3, as DNA: TGTGCCAGCAGCTTAACAGGGCGCTCCAAGAACTATGGCTACACCTTC. Its protein is CASSLTGRSKNYGYTF. The full variable domain, completed using reference TRBV5-5 and TRBJ1-2, is DAGVTQSPTHLIKTRGQQVTLRCSPISGHKSVSWYQQVLGQGPQFIFQYYEKEERGRGNFPDRFSARQFPNYSSELNVNALLLGDSALYLCASSLTGRSKNYGYTFGSGTRLTVV.

J is TRBJ1-1 and V is TRBV5-1; D uncertain. V lost 6 bases to trimming and J lost 4 bases, with 19 bases between them. This CDR3 spans 15 amino acids. In germline, CDR1 is SGHRS, CDR2 YFSETQ. This CDR3 reads CASTLGSVVATEAFF. The CDR3 coding sequence is TGCGCCAGCACCCTCGGGAGCGTGGTTGCCACTGAAGCTTTCTTT.

Turning to this clone: This sample also contains other DNA sequences that code for the same CDR3. Written as DNA, the CDR3 is TGCGCCAGCAGCGAACGACAGGGGTTGAACACTGAAGCTTTCTTT. Protein product: CASSERQGLNTEAFF. The chain joins TRBV5-1 to TRBJ1-1, with 8 bases lining up with TRBD1. Germline CDR1 and CDR2: SGHRS and YFSETQ. The CDR3 consists of 15 residues. J gave up 0 bases and V 4 bases, and 5 bases lay outside the gene matches.

The chain combines TRBV5-1 with TRBJ2-7; D gene uncertain. Germline CDR1 SGHRS, CDR2 YFSETQ. V was shortened by 2 bases and J by 3 bases, with 9 bases between the two germline ends. The CDR3 covers 13 residues. CDR3 bases: TGCGCCAGCAGCTTTTCTCTAGGCTACGAGCAGTACTTC. Amino acid sequence: CASSFSLGYEQYF.

The chain carries TRBV7-2 and TRBJ2-1, with D perhaps given as TRBD1 or TRBD2 (7 bases each). The CDR3 consists of 16 residues. Germline lookup yields CDR1 SGHTA and CDR2 FQGNSA. The V end lost 5 bases, the J end lost 3 bases, and 17 bases lay between the germline ends. DNA of the CDR3: TGTGCCAGCAGCCCCAGGGGGGGCCTAAACTACAATGAGCAGTTCTTC. This encodes CASSPRGGLNYNEQFF.

The chain combines TRBV19 with TRBJ2-2; weak D call: TRBD1 (6 bases). The CDR3 runs 16 residues. Germline V CDR1 and CDR2: LNHDA, SQIVND (reference sequence). V shed 8 bases and J shed 6 bases, with 22 bases lying between them. The CDR3 loop reads CASGDPKAGDAGELFF. CDR3 sequence (DNA): TGTGCCAGTGGGGATCCAAAAGCAGGGGACGCCGGGGAGCTGTTTTTT.

V usage is TRBV7-9 and J usage is TRBJ1-2; D unresolved. The CDR3 extends over 14 amino acids. V gave up 1 base and J gave up 4 bases, with 10 bases separating them. CDR1 and CDR2 (germline): SEHNR, FQNEAQ (reference sequence). The CDR3 DNA reads TGTGCCAGCAGCTTAGTTACGAACGCCTATGGCTACACCTTC. The encoded protein is CASSLVTNAYGYTF. The whole variable domain, filled in from reference TRBV7-9 and TRBJ1-2, reads DTGVSQNPRHKITKRGQNVTFRCDPISEHNRLYWYRQTLGQGPEFLTYFQNEAQLEKSRLLSDRFSAERPKGSFSTLEIQRTEQGDSAMYLCASSLVTNAYGYTFGSGTRLTVV.

The chain couples TRBV6-6 to TRBJ1-1; possible D gene TRBD1, 6 bases. The V end lost 3 bases, the J end lost 8 bases, and 16 bases lay between the germline ends. CDR3 length: 14 residues. The germline CDR1 and CDR2 sequences are MNHNY and SVGAGI (reference sequence). The CDR3 sequence: CASSYSDRIQEAFF. CDR3 sequence (DNA): TGTGCCAGCAGTTATAGCGACAGGATCCAAGAAGCTTTCTTT.

The V call is TRBV27, the J call TRBJ1-4; 7 bases are a match to TRBD1. Germline V gene sequence: CDR1 MNHEY, CDR2 SMNVEV (reference sequence). V trimming: 5 bases; J trimming: 11 bases; junction bases outside the gene matches: 8. The CDR3 sequence is 13 residues long. The CDR3 region is CASSTTGTAKLFF. For the CDR3, the DNA is TGTGCCAGCAGTACTACAGGGACAGCGAAACTGTTTTTT. Full variable domain (remainder filled in from reference TRBV27 and TRBJ1-4): EAQVTQNPRYLITVTGKKLTVTCSQNMNHEYMSWYRQDPGLGLRQIYYSMNVEVTDKGDVPEGYKVSRKEKRNFPLILESPSPNQTSLYFCASSTTGTAKLFFGSGTQLSVL.

The J gene is TRBJ2-3, the V gene TRBV5-1, with D hard to call. The CDR3 runs 15 residues. Looked up from germline, CDR1 is SGHRS and CDR2 is YFSETQ. V was cut by 1 base and J by 5 bases, with 14 bases left in between. CDR3 in DNA: TGCGCCAGCAGCTTGCCCGGGCCTACTGAAGATACGCAGTATTTT. It is translated as CASSLPGPTEDTQYF.